This TCR beta chain is from a study of blood T cell repertoires in COVID-19. For the study at large: The samples span acute and convalescent COVID-19 from the United States, Italy and Spain. From T cells, B-cell-depleted T cells, or PBMCs came the material, which was cDNA or gDNA.

Original data processing: The assay estimated nucleated cells by amplifying reference gene primers. TCRdb's copy holds only in-frame clones and misses some; the assay was immunoSEQ multiplex PCR. V and J calls and clone size are those listed in that table; D and trimming were worked out from the DNA. The table has a few hundred thousand clones, 82% seen once. Trimming pared 7 bases from V and 4 bases from J, leaving 13 bases between. The germline CDR1 and CDR2 sequences are MNHEY and SVGAGI. This CDR3 region has 13 residues. The chain is built from TRBV6-5 and TRBJ1-1, with D possibly matching TRBD1 (5 bases). Sequencing used peripheral blood. This TCR came from a woman aged 80 or over with acute or convalescent COVID-19. As DNA, the CDR3 is TGTGCCAGCACCCGCCCTGGGGCCACTGAAGCTTTCTTT. Translating it yields CASTRPGATEAFF.